The present entry profiles one T cell receptor (beta chain) with its context. Its target is not known. The data stem from a study of T cell responses to AZD1222 COVID-19 vaccine. Points from the study as a whole: Clonal diversity was possibly underestimated, and the donors were mostly white British, with more females. After the peak T cell response, and only then, were repertoires sampled.

Germline CDR1 and CDR2: SNHLY and FYNNEI. V lost 7 bases and J lost 6; bases outside the gene matches: 17. This CDR3 region has 18 residues. The repertoire was sequenced with immunoSEQ multiplex PCR; TCRdb's copy has only in-frame clones and lacks some. The sample holds about 120,000 clones, 75% to 90% seen once. Here the sequenced sample was peripheral blood, taken on day 0 of AZD1222 vaccination. The chain recombines TRBV2 with TRBJ2-2; 10 bases line up with TRBD1. This sequence was found in an adult in good health. This CDR3 is CASTLGPGQGSGAGELFF. As DNA, the CDR3 is TGTGCCAGCACCCTAGGACCGGGACAGGGGAGTGGGGCCGGGGAGCTGTTTTTT.